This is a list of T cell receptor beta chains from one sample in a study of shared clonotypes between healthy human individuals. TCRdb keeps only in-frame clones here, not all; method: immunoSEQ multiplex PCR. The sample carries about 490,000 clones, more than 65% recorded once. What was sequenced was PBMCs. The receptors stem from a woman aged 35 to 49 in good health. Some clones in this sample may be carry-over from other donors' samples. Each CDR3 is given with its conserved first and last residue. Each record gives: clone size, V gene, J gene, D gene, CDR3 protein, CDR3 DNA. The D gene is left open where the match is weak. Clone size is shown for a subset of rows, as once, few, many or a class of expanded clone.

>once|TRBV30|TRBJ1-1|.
CAWRQDTNTEAFF
TGTGCCTGGAGACAGGACACGAACACTGAAGCTTTCTTT
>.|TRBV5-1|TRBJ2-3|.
CASSLRQNTDTQYF
TGCGCCAGCAGCTTGAGACAGAACACAGATACGCAGTATTTT
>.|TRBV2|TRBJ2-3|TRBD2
CASKLAGGPGDTQYF
TGTGCCAGCAAACTAGCGGGAGGGCCGGGAGATACGCAGTATTTT
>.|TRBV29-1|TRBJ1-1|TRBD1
CSVGGPRGDDTEAFF
TGCAGCGTTGGTGGACCCAGGGGGGACGACACTGAAGCTTTCTTT
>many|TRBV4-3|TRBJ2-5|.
CASSQGETGPSGGETQYF
TGCGCCAGCAGCCAAGGAGAGACAGGCCCCTCTGGGGGAGAGACCCAGTACTTC
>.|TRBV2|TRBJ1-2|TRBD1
CASTRTGDYGYTF
TGTGCCAGCACCAGGACAGGGGACTATGGCTACACCTTC
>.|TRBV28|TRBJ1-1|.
CASREQGSENTEAFF
TGTGCCAGCAGGGAACAGGGTTCGGAGAACACTGAAGCTTTCTTT
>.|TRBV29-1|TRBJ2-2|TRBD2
CSVSRTSVGELFF
TGCAGCGTTTCGAGGACTAGTGTCGGGGAGCTGTTTTTT
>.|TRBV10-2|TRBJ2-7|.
CASSESRGYEQYF
TGCGCCAGCAGTGAGTCGAGGGGTTACGAGCAGTACTTC
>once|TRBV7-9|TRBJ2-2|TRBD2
CASSPLAELNTGELFF
TGTGCCAGCAGCCCACTAGCGGAACTGAACACCGGGGAGCTGTTTTTT
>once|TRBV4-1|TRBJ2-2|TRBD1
CASSPTGGLNTGELFF
TGCGCCAGCAGTCCGACAGGGGGCTTGAACACCGGGGAGCTGTTTTTT
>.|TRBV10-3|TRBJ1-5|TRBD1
CAISERAGGNQPQHF
TGTGCCATCAGTGAGAGGGCAGGGGGAAATCAGCCCCAGCATTTT
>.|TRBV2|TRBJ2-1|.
CASSGVPQTPNEQFF
TGTGCCAGCAGTGGTGTCCCCCAAACCCCGAATGAGCAGTTCTTC
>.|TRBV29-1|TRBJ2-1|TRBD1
CSVRTGNNRNEQFF
TGCAGCGTTAGGACAGGGAACAATCGAAATGAGCAGTTCTTC
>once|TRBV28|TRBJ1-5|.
CASSLEGPPSQPQHF
TGTGCCAGCAGTTTAGAGGGGCCTCCGAGTCAGCCCCAGCATTTT
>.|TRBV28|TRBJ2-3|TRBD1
CASSFQGAVADTQYF
TGTGCCAGCAGTTTTCAGGGGGCGGTTGCAGATACGCAGTATTTT
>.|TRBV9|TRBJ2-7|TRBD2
CASSEAGGTYEQYF
TGTGCCAGCAGCGAGGCGGGAGGAACCTACGAGCAGTACTTC
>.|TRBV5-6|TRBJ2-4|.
CASSSQHGTKNIQYF
TGTGCCAGCAGCTCCCAGCACGGGACTAAAAACATTCAGTACTTC
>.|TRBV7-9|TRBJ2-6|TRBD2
CASRRGALRSGANVLTF
TGTGCCAGCAGGCGGGGGGCCCTCCGCTCTGGGGCCAACGTCCTGACTTTC
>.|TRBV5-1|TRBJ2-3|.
CASSLGGTRDTQYF
TGCGCCAGCAGCCTGGGGGGCACCCGAGATACGCAGTATTTT
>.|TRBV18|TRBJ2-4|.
CASSQGAGDIQYF
TGTGCCAGCTCACAGGGAGCCGGGGACATTCAGTACTTC
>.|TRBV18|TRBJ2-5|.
CASSPELAETQYF
TGTGCCAGCTCACCAGAACTAGCTGAGACCCAGTACTTC
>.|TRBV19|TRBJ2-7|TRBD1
CASSRDRGYEQYF
TGTGCCAGTAGCCGGGACAGGGGCTACGAGCAGTACTTC
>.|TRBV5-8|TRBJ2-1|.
CASSLLPVAYNEQFF
TGTGCCAGCAGCTTACTCCCGGTGGCTTACAATGAGCAGTTCTTC
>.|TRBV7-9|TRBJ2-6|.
CASSHSWGGANVLTF
TGTGCCAGCAGCCACTCCTGGGGTGGGGCCAACGTCCTGACTTTC
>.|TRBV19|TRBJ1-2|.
CASSSPGTFAYGYTF
TGTGCCAGTAGTAGTCCCGGGACGTTTGCCTATGGCTACACCTTC
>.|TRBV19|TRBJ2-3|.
CASSITRTSTDTQYF
TGTGCCAGTAGTATTACCCGGACTAGCACAGATACGCAGTATTTT
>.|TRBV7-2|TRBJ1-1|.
CASSTRGGSNTEAFF
TGTGCCAGCAGCACCCGTGGGGGTTCGAACACTGAAGCTTTCTTT
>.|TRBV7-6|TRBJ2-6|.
CASSLGKIAGANVLTF
TGTGCCAGCAGCTTAGGAAAAATTGCTGGGGCCAACGTCCTGACTTTC
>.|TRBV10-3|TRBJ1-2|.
CAITESGSGYGYTF
TGTGCCATCACCGAGTCCGGGTCTGGGTATGGCTACACCTTC
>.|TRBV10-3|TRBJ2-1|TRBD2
CAISEPPFSSGRRNEQFF
TGTGCCATCAGTGAGCCCCCTTTTTCCAGCGGGAGGAGGAATGAGCAGTTCTTC
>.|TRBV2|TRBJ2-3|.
CASSEGSRTDTQYF
TGTGCCAGCAGTGAAGGGTCCCGCACAGATACGCAGTATTTT
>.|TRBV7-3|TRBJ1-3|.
CASSSGTGSGNTIYF
TGTGCCAGCAGCTCCGGAACCGGGTCTGGAAACACCATATATTTT
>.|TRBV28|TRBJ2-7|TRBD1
CASSSSGQGKYEQYF
TGTGCCAGCAGCTCATCGGGACAGGGGAAGTACGAGCAGTACTTC
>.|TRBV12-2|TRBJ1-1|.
CASRLARGRNTEAFF
TGTGCAAGTCGCTTAGCACGTGGGCGGAACACTGAAGCTTTCTTT
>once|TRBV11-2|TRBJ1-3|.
CASSLGFSGNTIYF
TGTGCCAGCAGCCTAGGGTTCTCTGGAAACACCATATATTTT
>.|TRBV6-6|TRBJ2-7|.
CASRGGATSYEQYF
TGTGCCAGCAGGGGGGGAGCAACCTCCTACGAGCAGTACTTC
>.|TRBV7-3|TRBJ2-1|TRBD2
CASSLNPGGAYNEQFF
TGTGCCAGCAGCTTAAATCCGGGAGGGGCCTACAATGAGCAGTTCTTC
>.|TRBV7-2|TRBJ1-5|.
CASSSRALSNQPQHF
TGTGCCAGCAGCTCCCGGGCCCTTAGCAATCAGCCCCAGCATTTT
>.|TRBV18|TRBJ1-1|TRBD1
CASSPGTGMNTEAFF
TGTGCCAGCTCACCAGGGACAGGGATGAACACTGAAGCTTTCTTT
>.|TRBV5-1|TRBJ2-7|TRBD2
CASSLSSGETYEQYF
TGCGCCAGCAGCTTGTCTAGCGGGGAAACCTACGAGCAGTACTTC
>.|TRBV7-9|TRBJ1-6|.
CASSPVGSGLIHF
TGTGCCAGCAGCCCTGTTGGTTCTGGGCTAATCCACTTT
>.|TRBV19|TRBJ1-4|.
CASSLGSSNEKLFF
TGTGCCAGTAGCCTCGGAAGCTCTAATGAAAAACTGTTTTTT
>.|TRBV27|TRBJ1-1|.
CASSLRQTMNTEAFF
TGTGCCAGCAGTTTACGGCAGACCATGAACACTGAAGCTTTCTTT
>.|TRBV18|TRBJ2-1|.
CASSPPGDNEQFF
TGTGCCAGCTCACCACCTGGGGACAATGAGCAGTTCTTC
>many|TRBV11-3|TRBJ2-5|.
CASSLGAGTPQETQYF
TGTGCCAGCAGCTTAGGGGCCGGGACTCCCCAAGAGACCCAGTACTTC
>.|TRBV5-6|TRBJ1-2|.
CASSTGTNIYGYTF
TGTGCCAGCAGCACCGGGACGAACATCTATGGCTACACCTTC
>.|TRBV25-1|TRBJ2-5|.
CASSWAGSETQYF
TGTGCCAGCAGTTGGGCAGGGTCAGAGACCCAGTACTTC
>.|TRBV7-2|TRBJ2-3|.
CASSLVGADTQYF
TGTGCCAGCAGCTTAGTGGGGGCAGATACGCAGTATTTT
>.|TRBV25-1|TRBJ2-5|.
CASSEKRETQYF
TGTGCCAGCAGTGAAAAGCGGGAGACCCAGTACTTC
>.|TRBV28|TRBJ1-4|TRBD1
CASSPGQGAGKLFF
TGTGCCAGCAGTCCCGGACAGGGCGCAGGAAAACTGTTTTTT
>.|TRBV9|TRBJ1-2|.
CASSIPGTKGYTF
TGTGCCAGCAGCATCCCCGGGACGAAAGGCTACACCTTC